This T cell receptor beta chain was observed in a study of identical twins. This clonotype has only a few counts. No antigen is known for it. The V end was cut by 0 bases, the J end by 4 bases, with 12 bases between. Looked up from germline, CDR1 is LGHNA and CDR2 is YSLEER. This CDR3 spans 15 amino acids. General study findings and limits: Twins' excess sharing was less marked for out-of-frame beta sequences. Conclusions leaned on cross-sectional statistical analysis and did not track the same donors over time.

Each cDNA held unique molecular identifiers, and template switching gave it a universal primer site. TCRdb redid the calling of the 5' RACE reads with MiXCR, one entry per CDR3 protein. The data contain around 490,000 distinct CDR3 sequences, 14% of them singletons. The same sample was also used in a study of yellow fever vaccine responses in identical twins.

The sequence was obtained from a woman aged 18-29 years in good health. Sequencing used CD4+ T cells sorted from blood. The chain links TRBV4-3 to TRBJ2-5, with D hard to call. The CDR3 spells CASSQDPGPGETQYF. The CDR3 DNA is TGCGCCAGCAGCCAAGATCCCGGTCCGGGAGAGACCCAGTACTTC.